This T cell receptor (beta chain) was sequenced in a study of CD8 T cell repertoires and HIV-1 epitope variants. Study summary: Twenty-five autologous and known Gag and Nef epitope variant peptides each stimulated T cells separately. Controls included no peptide, Ebola AY9 epitope, and a CMV, EBV, flu pool. Epitopes were three Gag families plus Nef HW9 and YT9.

For this clone: Its target is not known.

Measured with immunoSEQ multiplex PCR; TCRdb has only the in-frame clones, and not every one. The table records about 3,100 clones, roughly 71% of them present only once. With 1 base clipped from V and 5 bases from J, the junction kept 9 bases outside the gene matches. Germline assignment: CDR1 LNHDA and CDR2 SQIVND (reference sequence). The CDR3 runs to 17 residues. Findings of the study overall: Of nine antigen-specific beta clonotypes, about 6 appeared to cross-react with escape variants.

The chain employs TRBV19 and TRBJ2-1; 9 bases map to TRBD2. The specimen sequenced was cultured CD8+ T cells derived from PBMCs. The source is a male donor with HIV. Here the CDR3 reads CASSIGIAGALNNEQFF. CDR3 nucleotides: TGTGCCAGTAGTATAGGAATAGCGGGAGCTCTAAACAATGAGCAGTTCTTC.